The text below deals with one T cell receptor beta chain. Antigen specificity is unknown. This entry belongs to a study of cytomegalovirus exposure and HLA in healthy donors. Study-wide background: Of about 400 genotyped donors, about 80% clustered with self-reported Caucasian donors. Study findings and constraints: In an earlier analysis, about 90% or about 30%: the productive usage of most TCR beta V segments.

Germline CDR1 MNHNY, CDR2 SVGAGI (reference sequence). CDR3 length: 15 residues. Researchers ran the PCR with 60 Vbeta and 13 Jbeta primers. This table comes from immunoSEQ multiplex PCR, and its TCRdb copy is limited to in-frame clones, with some not included. This sample has 150,000 to 200,000 clones, with about 90% found just once. This receptor was obtained from a girl under three years old in good health and CMV-seronegative. This chain connects TRBV6-6 to TRBJ2-5; TRBD1 matches 9 bases. The DNA end is more similar to TRBJ2-7, so the J call may be wrong. The sample consisted of PBMCs. This chain's CDR3 is CASSYTRDRVTEQYF. Here the CDR3 DNA reads TGTGCCAGCAGTTACACGCGGGACAGGGTAACCGAGCAGTACTTC.